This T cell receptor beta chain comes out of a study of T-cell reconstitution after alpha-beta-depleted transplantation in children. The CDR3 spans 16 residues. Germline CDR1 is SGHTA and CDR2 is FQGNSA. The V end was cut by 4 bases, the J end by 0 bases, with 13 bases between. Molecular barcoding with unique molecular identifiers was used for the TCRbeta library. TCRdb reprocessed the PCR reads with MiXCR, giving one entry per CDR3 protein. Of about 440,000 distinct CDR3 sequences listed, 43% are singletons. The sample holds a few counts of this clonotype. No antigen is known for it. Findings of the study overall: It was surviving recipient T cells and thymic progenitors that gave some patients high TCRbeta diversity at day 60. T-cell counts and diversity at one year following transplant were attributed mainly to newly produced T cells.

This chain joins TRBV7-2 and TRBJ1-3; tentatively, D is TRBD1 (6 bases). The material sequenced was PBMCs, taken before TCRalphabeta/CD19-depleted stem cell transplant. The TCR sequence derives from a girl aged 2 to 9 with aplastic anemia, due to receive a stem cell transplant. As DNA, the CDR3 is TGTGCCAGCAGCTCCTTTGGACAGTCCTCTGGAAACACCATATATTTT. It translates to CASSSFGQSSGNTIYF.